This T cell receptor beta chain was obtained from a study of cytomegalovirus exposure and HLA in healthy donors. 13 Jbeta primers and 60 Vbeta primers were used for the PCR. TCRdb's table, derived via immunoSEQ multiplex PCR, lists solely in-frame clones and lacks some. Its clone listing holds 140,000 or so clones. Trimming stripped 3 bases from V and 6 bases from J, with 20 bases between. The CDR3 has 16 amino acids. The germline V gene has CDR1 KGHSH and CDR2 LQKENI. Participants comprised healthy donors of bone marrow. The receptor's source is a male donor in good health and CMV-seronegative. The rearrangement joins TRBV18 to TRBJ1-2, with D perhaps TRBD1 (5 bases). Material: PBMCs. In DNA, the CDR3 is TGTGCCAGCTCACCGTTACCCGACAGCTCCCAGGATGGCTACACCTTC. Translated, it gives CASSPLPDSSQDGYTF.